This TCR beta chain stems from a study of siplizumab effects on memory and regulatory T cells. The study, taken as a whole, reports: It seemed that naive T cells were more diverse than memory cells and were major contributors to the alloresponse. Proliferating siplizumab-culture Tregs lacked confirmation of suppressive function. Of the alloreactive clones, only a minor fraction mapped to unstimulated subsets. With siplizumab, Treg-derived clones averaged approximately 69% of mappable alloreactive CD4+ clones, versus approximately 27% in controls.

A note on this clone: Its specificity is unknown.

The germline gives CDR1 MNHNS, CDR2 SASEGT. The trim removed 4 bases at V and 6 bases at J, leaving 3 bases unmatched. CDR3 length equals 13 residues. TCRdb's table, derived via immunoSEQ multiplex PCR, lists solely in-frame clones and lacks some. In the table there are around 99,000 clones, roughly 94% of which are singletons. V usage is TRBV6-1 and J usage is TRBJ1-5; TRBD1 agrees at 7 bases. The clonotype originates from a human donor in good health. Sequenced: Tregs sorted from blood. This CDR3 reads CASSGGGIQPQHF. Written as DNA, the CDR3 is TGTGCCAGCAGTGGAGGGGGCATTCAGCCCCAGCATTTT.